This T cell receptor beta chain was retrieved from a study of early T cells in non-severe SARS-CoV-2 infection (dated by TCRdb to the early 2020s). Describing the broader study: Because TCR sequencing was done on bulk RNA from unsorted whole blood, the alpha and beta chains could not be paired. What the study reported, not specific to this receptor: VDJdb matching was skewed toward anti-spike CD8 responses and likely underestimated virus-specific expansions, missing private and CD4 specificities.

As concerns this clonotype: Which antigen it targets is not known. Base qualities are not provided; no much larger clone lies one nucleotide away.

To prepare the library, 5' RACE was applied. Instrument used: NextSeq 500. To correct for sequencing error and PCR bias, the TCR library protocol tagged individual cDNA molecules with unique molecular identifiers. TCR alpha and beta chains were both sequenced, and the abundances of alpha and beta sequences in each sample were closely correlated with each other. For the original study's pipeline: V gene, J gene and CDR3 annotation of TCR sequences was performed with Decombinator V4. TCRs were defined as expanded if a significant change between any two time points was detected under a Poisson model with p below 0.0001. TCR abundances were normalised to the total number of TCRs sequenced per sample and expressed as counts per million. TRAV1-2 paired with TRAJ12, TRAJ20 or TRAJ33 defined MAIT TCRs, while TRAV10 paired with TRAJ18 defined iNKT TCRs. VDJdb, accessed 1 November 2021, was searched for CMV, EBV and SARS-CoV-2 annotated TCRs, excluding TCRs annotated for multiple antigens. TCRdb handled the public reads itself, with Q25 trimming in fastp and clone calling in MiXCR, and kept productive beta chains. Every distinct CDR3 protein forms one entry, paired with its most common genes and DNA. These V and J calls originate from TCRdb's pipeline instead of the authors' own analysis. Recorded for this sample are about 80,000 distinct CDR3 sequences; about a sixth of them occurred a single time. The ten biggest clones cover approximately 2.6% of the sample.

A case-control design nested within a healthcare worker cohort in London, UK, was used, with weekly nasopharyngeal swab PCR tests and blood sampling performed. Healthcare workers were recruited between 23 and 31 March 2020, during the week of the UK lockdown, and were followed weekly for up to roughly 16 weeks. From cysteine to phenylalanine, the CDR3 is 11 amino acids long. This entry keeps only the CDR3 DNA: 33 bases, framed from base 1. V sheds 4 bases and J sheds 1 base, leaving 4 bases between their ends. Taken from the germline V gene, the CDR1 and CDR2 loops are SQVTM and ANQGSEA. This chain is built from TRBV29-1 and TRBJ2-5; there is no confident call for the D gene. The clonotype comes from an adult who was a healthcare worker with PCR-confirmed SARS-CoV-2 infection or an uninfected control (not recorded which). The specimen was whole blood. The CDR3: CSVGVQETQYF. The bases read TGCAGCGTTGGGGTCCAAGAGACCCAGTACTTC.